This record concerns one T cell receptor beta chain sequence. Its matching antigen is unknown. The sample is drawn from a study of T-cell memory formation after mild COVID-19. For the study at large: The study found TCR clusters largely donor specific. Study outcomes and limitations: Contracting clones from day 15 to 85 showed balanced CD4/CD8; later expanders favored CD4+.

The CDR3 loop spans 15 amino acids. V trimming: 3 bases; J trimming: 8 bases; junction bases outside the gene matches: 8. CDR1 ENHRY and CDR2 SYGVKD come from the germline V gene. TCRdb used MiXCR to reprocess the 5' RACE reads, holding one entry per CDR3 protein. In the table there are about 340,000 distinct CDR3 sequences, approximately 15% of which are singletons. Sequenced sample: PBMCs or a T cell subset sorted from them (not recorded which). This chain connects TRBV10-3 to TRBJ2-1; 9 positions match TRBD1. This sequence was found in a man younger than 35 who had mild COVID-19 (a few samples of this study predate the infection). Cell type and time point are not known. The CDR3 sequence: CAISDPGTGSDEQFF. The CDR3 DNA is TGTGCCATCAGTGACCCCGGGACAGGGTCGGATGAGCAGTTCTTC.